This T cell receptor beta chain was captured in a study of identical twins. Unmatched junction bases numbered 10, after V lost 3 bases and J lost 2 bases. CDR3 length: 18 amino acids. Germline loops: CDR1 SGHTA, CDR2 FQGTGA. This clonotype was seen a handful of times. TCRdb re-called the 5' RACE reads with MiXCR, one entry per CDR3 protein. The sample records about 490,000 distinct CDR3 sequences, roughly 15% being singletons. These same data were also listed under a study on yellow fever vaccine responses in identical twins.

The genes are TRBV7-3 and TRBJ2-2, with 9 bases fitting TRBD1. This TCR was recovered from a woman younger than 35 in good health. Sequenced material: CD4+ T cells sorted from blood. The CDR3 loop reads CASSLYPPGQGNTGELFF. CDR3 coding DNA: TGTGCCAGCAGCTTGTACCCTCCGGGACAGGGAAACACCGGGGAGCTGTTTTTT.